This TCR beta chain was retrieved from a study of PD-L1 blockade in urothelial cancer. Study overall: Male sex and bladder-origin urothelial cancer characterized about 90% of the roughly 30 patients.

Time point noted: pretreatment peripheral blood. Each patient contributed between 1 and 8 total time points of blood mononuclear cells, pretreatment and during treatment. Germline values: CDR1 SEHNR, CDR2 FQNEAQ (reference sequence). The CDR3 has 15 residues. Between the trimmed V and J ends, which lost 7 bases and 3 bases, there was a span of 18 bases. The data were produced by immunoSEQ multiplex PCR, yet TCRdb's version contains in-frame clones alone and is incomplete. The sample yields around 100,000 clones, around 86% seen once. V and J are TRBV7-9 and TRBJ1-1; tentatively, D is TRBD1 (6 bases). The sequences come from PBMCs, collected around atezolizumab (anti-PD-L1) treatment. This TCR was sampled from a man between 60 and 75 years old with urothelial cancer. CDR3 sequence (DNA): TGTGCCAGCACCGAGGTCGGGGGGCCTGACACTGAAGCTTTCTTT. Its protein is CASTEVGGPDTEAFF. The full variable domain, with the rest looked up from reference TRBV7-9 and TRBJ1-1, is DTGVSQNPRHKITKRGQNVTFRCDPISEHNRLYWYRQTLGQGPEFLTYFQNEAQLEKSRLLSDRFSAERPKGSFSTLEIQRTEQGDSAMYLCASTEVGGPDTEAFFGQGTRLTVV.